This passage covers 26 T cell receptor delta chains from one sample sequenced in a study of gamma-delta T cells after stem cell transplantation. TCRdb called clones from the RT-PCR reads again using CATT. The data show about 1,600 delta-chain clones, about 8.3% seen once. The sample was gamma-delta T cells. The origin of the receptors is a human donor. It is not recorded whose cells these are; they may come from a transplant donor.

The table lists this clone with a few counts. The translation of this DNA and the TCRdb protein of a much larger clone differ at residue 6, probably owing to a read error; the protein shown here is translated from the DNA. The chain has TRDV2 and TRDJ1, with D unclear. Trimming took off 1 base at V and 0 bases at J, with 20 bases between the two ends. Germline V gene sequence: CDR1 GEAIGNYY, CDR2 EKD. The CDR3 totals 18 residues. The CDR3 sequence: CACDTVARTLANTDKLIF. The CDR3 DNA reads as TGTGCCTGTGACACTGTCGCCCGAACCCTCGCAAACACCGATAAACTCATCTTT.

Sample share makes this clone medium-sized. Other nucleotide sequences in the sample specify the same CDR3. This chain uses TRDV2 with TRDJ1; TRDD3 agrees at 12 bases. Germline-derived CDR1 and CDR2 are GEAIGNYY and EKD. The V gene end was trimmed by 4 bases and the J gene end by 3 bases; junction bases not matched to a gene: 20. The CDR3 is 20 amino acids. The CDR3 sequence: CACDPLSTGGYIGFADKLIF. The CDR3 DNA reads TGTGCCTGTGATCCCCTTAGTACTGGGGGATACATCGGGTTCGCCGATAAACTCATCTTT.

This clone was seen only a few times. A far larger clone is just one base off, so this is likely a read error. Other DNA variants within this sample encode the same CDR3. The chain recombines TRDV2 with TRDJ1; possibly TRDD2 or TRDD3 for D (6 bases each). CDR1 GEAIGNYY and CDR2 EKD come from the germline V gene. The CDR3 extends over 17 amino acids. The CDR3 loop is CACDTLLGPSNTDKLIF. CDR3 nucleotides: TGCGCCTGTGACACCCTACTGGGTCCTTCCAACACCGATAAACTCATCTTT.

As for this clone: It may be a read error: a sequence one base away is much more abundant. The J gene is TRDJ1, the V gene TRDV2, with 9 nucleotides matching TRDD3. Germline V gives CDR1 GEAIGNYY, CDR2 EKD. The CDR3 is 20 residues long. Written as DNA, the CDR3 is TGTGCCTATGACTCGATAGGATCACCGGCTGGGGGATCAGAGACCGATAAACTCATCTTT. As protein: CAYDSIGSPAGGSETDKLIF.

The chain joins TRDV2 to TRDJ1, with 13 positions matching TRDD3. Germline CDR1 is GEAIGNYY and CDR2 is EKD. The CDR3 consists of 21 residues. V trimming: 3 bases; J trimming: 6 bases; junction bases outside the gene matches: 24. CDR3 coding DNA: TGTGCCTGTGACGCCTTAATGCCCGCGAACACTGGGGGATACGCGGACCATAAACTCATCTTT. Protein: CACDALMPANTGGYADHKLIF.

The CDR3 loop is CACGSVLGETSSWDTRQMFF. The CDR3 DNA follows: TGTGCCTGTGGCAGCGTACTGGGGGAGACTAGCTCCTGGGACACCCGACAGATGTTTTTC. V usage is TRDV2 and J usage is TRDJ3, with 9 positions matching TRDD3. This CDR3 has 20 residues. V trimming: 5 bases; J trimming: 0 bases; junction bases outside the gene matches: 13. Germline V gene sequence: CDR1 GEAIGNYY, CDR2 EKD.

About this clone: A much larger clone differs from this one at a single base, so this may be a read error. The V call is TRDV2, the J call TRDJ1; D might be TRDD3 (5 bases). The V gene lost 1 base and the J gene lost 2 bases, with 10 bases spanning the gap. This CDR3 has 14 residues. In germline, CDR1 is GEAIGNYY, CDR2 EKD. This CDR3 is CACDTLGRTDKLIF. The DNA of the CDR3 is TGTGCCTGTGACACTCTGGGCCGGACCGATAAACTCATCTTT.

To note about this clone: This DNA translates differently at residue 7 from the TCRdb protein, which is that of a much larger clone; a read error is likely, and the protein shown is the DNA's own translation. This chain links TRDV2 with TRDJ1; D not certain. This CDR3 contains 18 residues. The V and J ends lost 0 bases and 0 bases respectively, with 19 bases between them. Germline V lookup: CDR1 GEAIGNYY, CDR2 EKD. CDR3 amino acids: CACDTLPGPSTYTDKLIF. The CDR3 DNA is TGTGCCTGTGACACCTTGCCCGGTCCCTCTACATACACCGATAAACTCATCTTT.

This clone was counted between two and nine times. This rearrangement joins TRDV2 to TRDJ1; 9 bases map to TRDD3. The V gene end was trimmed by 1 base and the J gene end by 3 bases; junction bases not matched to a gene: 26. The CDR3 totals 22 residues. The germline gives CDR1 GEAIGNYY, CDR2 EKD. CDR3 coding DNA: TGTGCCTGTGACACTGTGAAGGAGAGCTGGGGGATTTTAACGAAAACTTCCGATAAACTCATCTTT. Its protein is CACDTVKESWGILTKTSDKLIF.

This clone has a handful of counts. This DNA's translation differs at residue 4 from TCRdb's protein, which comes from a much larger clone; a read error is likely, and the protein shown is translated from the DNA. V is TRDV2 and J is TRDJ1, with TRDD3 matching 9 bases. Germline trimming cut 5 bases from V and 0 bases from J; bases unmatched to any gene: 15. Germline V CDR1 and CDR2: GEAIGNYY, EKD. The CDR3 is 18 residues long. CDR3 region: CACAGLGDPSTYTDKLIF. CDR3 nucleotide sequence: TGTGCCTGTGCAGGTCTGGGGGATCCTTCAACGTACACCGATAAACTCATCTTT.

In its sample, this clone was seen a few times. TCRdb's entry gives the protein of a much larger clone, which mismatches this DNA's translation at residue 17, likely from a read error; the protein reported here is translated from the DNA. The rearrangement links TRDV2 to TRDJ3; 10 bases are shared with TRDD3. This CDR3 spans 19 amino acids. In germline, CDR1 is GEAIGNYY, CDR2 EKD. CDR3 region: CACDTVGDTLSWDTRQVFF. DNA of the CDR3: TGTGCCTGTGACACCGTGGGGGATACACTCTCCTGGGACACCCGACAGGTGTTTTTC.

A note on this clone: A single base is all that separates this from a far larger clone, so a read error is likely. The CDR3 coding sequence is TGTGCCTGTGACTCCCTTCCTACTGAACTGGGGTCCAACACCGATAAACCCATCTTT. Protein product: CACDSLPTELGSNTDKPIF. The chain links TRDV2 to TRDJ1; 9 bases are a match to TRDD2. The germline gives CDR1 GEAIGNYY, CDR2 EKD. The CDR3 spans 19 residues.

This clone was picked up a small number of times. This may stem from a read error, because a much larger clone lies one nucleotide away. This chain connects TRDV2 to TRDJ1; D is ambiguous. Trimming removed 0 bases from V and 1 base from J, with 8 bases in between. The CDR3 has 14 residues. Germline CDR1 GEAIGNYY, CDR2 EKD. CDR3 sequence (DNA): TGTGCCTGTGACACCCTGGAGACCACCGATAAACTCATCTTT. Encoded protein: CACDTLETTDKLIF.

In its sample, this clone was seen a few times. This likely reflects a read error, since a far larger clone is one base away. The identical CDR3 is also encoded by other nucleotide sequences in the sample. The chain links TRDV2 to TRDJ4; TRDD3 agrees at 8 bases. The trim removed 0 bases at V and 4 bases at J, leaving 21 bases unmatched. This CDR3 is 19 amino acids long. Germline assignment: CDR1 GEAIGNYY and CDR2 EKD. CDR3 DNA sequence: TGTGCCTGTGACACCGCGGGCGGGGATCCCGGGGATACCACCAAACCCCTGATCTTT. The encoded protein is CACDTAGGDPGDTTKPLIF.

A note on this clone: Given a much more abundant clone one base away, this may be a read error. V is TRDV2 and J is TRDJ1; TRDD3 agrees at 12 bases. The germline gives CDR1 GEAIGNYY, CDR2 EKD. With V trimmed by 2 bases and J by 7 bases, 4 bases remained unmatched. The CDR3 totals 14 residues. The CDR3 is CACDRLGDTGKLIF. DNA for the CDR3: TGTGCCTGTGACAGACTGGGGGATACTGGTAAACTCATCTTT.

In this sample, this clone turned up a few times. A much larger clone differs by one base, so this may be a read error. J is TRDJ1 and V is TRDV2; TRDD3 matches at 7 bases. The CDR3 loop spans 16 amino acids. J was trimmed by 3 bases and V by 3 bases; bases with no gene match: 12. Germline lookup yields CDR1 GEAIGNYY and CDR2 EKD. The CDR3 spells CACDPVLGTGSDKLIF. The CDR3, as DNA: TGTGCCTGTGACCCTGTACTGGGGACTGGGTCCGATAAACTCATCTTT.

This clone occurred a few times. A read error may produce the germline difference seen at one junction end. V gene TRDV2 combines with J gene TRDJ1; D uncertain. CDR3 length: 15 residues. The germline CDR1 and CDR2 sequences are GEAIGNYY and EKD. CDR3 region: CACDPLGYNTDKLTF. CDR3 DNA: TGTGCCTGTGACCCACTCGGCTACAACACCGATAAACTCACCTTT.

Turning to this clone: A read error likely explains this, since a far larger clone differs by one base. V and J are TRDV2 and TRDJ1; TRDD3 matches 13 bases. The CDR3 totals 21 residues. V lost 0 bases, J lost 6 bases, and 21 bases stayed unmatched. Germline CDR1 GEAIGNYY, CDR2 EKD. In DNA form, the CDR3 reads TGTGCCTGTGACACCTTACTGCACGCGAACACTGGGGGATACGCGGACCATAAACTCATCTTT. Its translation: CACDTLLHANTGGYADHKLIF.

This clone is labeled medium-sized. In the same sample, other DNA sequences code for this CDR3. The chain carries TRDV2 and TRDJ1; TRDD3 agrees at 7 bases. Per the germline V gene, CDR1 is GEAIGNYY and CDR2 is EKD. The CDR3 runs to 20 residues. With 0 bases clipped from V and 0 bases from J, the junction kept 18 bases outside the gene matches. The CDR3 region is CACDTVAGGSPLQNTDKLIF. The CDR3 DNA sequence: TGTGCCTGTGACACCGTAGCCGGGGGATCCCCATTACAGAACACCGATAAACTCATCTTT.

This clone turned up a few times. One base separates it from a far larger clone, so it is likely a read error. The CDR3 DNA is TGTGCCTGTGACTCCATTCCCGAGGCTGGGAGATACGCAGGTCAGGGGTACACCGATAAACTCATCTTT. It yields the protein CACDSIPEAGRYAGQGYTDKLIF. This sequence joins TRDV2 and TRDJ1; D possibly corresponds to TRDD3 (6 bases). CDR1 and CDR2 (germline): GEAIGNYY, EKD. Trimming stripped 3 bases from V and 0 bases from J, with 37 bases between. This CDR3 is 23 amino acids long.

There are a few counts of this clone. A far bigger clonotype differs at one base, so this is likely a read error. The chain uses TRDV2 and TRDJ2; the match to TRDD3 covers 10 bases. This CDR3 has 17 amino acids. From germline, CDR1 is GEAIGNYY and CDR2 EKD. V was clipped by 3 bases and J by 8 bases; unmatched bases: 14. The CDR3 sequence: CACDPLTGGSLSAQLFF. CDR3 coding DNA: TGTGCCTGTGACCCTCTTACTGGGGGATCCCTCTCCGCACAACTCTTCTTT.

This clone is labeled large. The rearrangement uses TRDV2 and TRDJ1; 12 bases agree with TRDD3. The ends lost 2 bases at V and 4 bases at J; junction bases unmatched: 4. Germline CDR1 and CDR2: GEAIGNYY and EKD. The CDR3 has 15 residues. CDR3 region: CACDSLGDTGDKLIF. CDR3 coding DNA: TGTGCCTGTGACAGCCTGGGGGATACGGGCGATAAACTCATCTTT.

This clone is medium-sized within its sample. The rearrangement uses TRDV2 and TRDJ1; D may be TRDD3 (5 bases). This CDR3 contains 14 residues. Germline V gives CDR1 GEAIGNYY, CDR2 EKD. V lost 1 base to trimming and J lost 0 bases, with 8 bases between them. The CDR3 DNA sequence: TGTGCCTGTGACACGATCTGGGACACCGATAAACTCATCTTT. Translated: CACDTIWDTDKLIF.

About this clone: One base away lies a much larger clone, so this may be a sequencing read error. The gene calls are TRDV2 and TRDJ1, with unresolved D. This CDR3 is 17 amino acids long. CDR1 and CDR2 from the germline V gene are GEAIGNYY and EKD. Trimming stripped 0 bases from V and 3 bases from J, with 19 bases between. DNA of the CDR3: TGTGCCTGTGACACCGTGGTTAGAATCCAAGACGCCGATAAACTCATCTTT. It translates to CACDTVVRIQDADKLIF.

This clone appeared a few times. This sequence is one base from a far larger clone and is likely a read error. The chain has TRDV2 and TRDJ1; 12 bases map to TRDD3. V shed 3 bases, J shed 0 bases, and the junction held 25 bases outside the gene matches. The CDR3 runs to 23 residues. The germline gives CDR1 GEAIGNYY, CDR2 EKD. The CDR3 DNA follows: TGTGCCTGTGACTCCATTCCCGAGGCTGGGGGATACGCAGGTCAGGGGCACACCGATAAACTCATCTTT. Encoded protein: CACDSIPEAGGYAGQGHTDKLIF.

This clone was seen more than once but under ten times. The TCRdb protein comes from a much larger clone and disagrees with this DNA's translation at residue 19, likely due to a read error; the protein given here is derived from the DNA. The chain is built from TRDV1 and TRDJ1; D could derive from TRDD2 or TRDD3 (8 bases each). V lost 4 bases to trimming and J lost 9 bases, with 42 bases between them. This CDR3 is built from 22 residues. Germline CDR1 is TSWWSYY and CDR2 is QGS. CDR3 region: CALGGPPSYSWGTQLTLDELIF. The CDR3 DNA reads TGTGCTCTTGGGGGGCCTCCTTCCTATAGCTGGGGGACGCAACTTACCCTGGATGAACTCATCTTT.